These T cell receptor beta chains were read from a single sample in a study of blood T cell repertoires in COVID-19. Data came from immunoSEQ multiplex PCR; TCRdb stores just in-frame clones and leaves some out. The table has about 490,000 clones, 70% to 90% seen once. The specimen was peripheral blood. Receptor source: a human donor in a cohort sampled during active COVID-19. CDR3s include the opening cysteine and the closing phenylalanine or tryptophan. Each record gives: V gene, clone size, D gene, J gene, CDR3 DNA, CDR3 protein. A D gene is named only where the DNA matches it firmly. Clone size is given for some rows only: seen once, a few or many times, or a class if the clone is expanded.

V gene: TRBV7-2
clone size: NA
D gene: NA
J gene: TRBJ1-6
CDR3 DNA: TGTGCCAGCAGCTTAATGGCAGGAAATTCACCCCTCCACTTT
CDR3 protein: CASSLMAGNSPLHF

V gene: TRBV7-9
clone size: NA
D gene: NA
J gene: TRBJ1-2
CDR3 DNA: TGTGCCAGCAGCCAGATGGCGGGGGGCGTCTCTGGCTACACCTTC
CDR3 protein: CASSQMAGGVSGYTF

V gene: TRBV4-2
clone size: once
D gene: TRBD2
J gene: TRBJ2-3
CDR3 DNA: TGTGCCAGCAGCCAAGATAGGGGAGGGGGCACAGATACGCAGTATTTT
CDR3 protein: CASSQDRGGGTDTQYF

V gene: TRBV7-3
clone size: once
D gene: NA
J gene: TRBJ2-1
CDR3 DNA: TGTGCCAGCAGCTTAACGGGGCTGGACCAGCAGTTCTTC
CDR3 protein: CASSLTGLDQQFF

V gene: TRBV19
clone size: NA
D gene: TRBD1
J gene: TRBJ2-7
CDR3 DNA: TGTGCCAGTAGTACAGCCCGGCGACAAGGGGGCTACTACGAGCAGTACTTC
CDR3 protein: CASSTARRQGGYYEQYF

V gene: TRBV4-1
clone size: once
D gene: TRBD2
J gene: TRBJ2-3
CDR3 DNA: TGCGCCAGCAGCCGAGGCGCTAGCGGGAGGGCCACAGATACGCAGTATTTT
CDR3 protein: CASSRGASGRATDTQYF

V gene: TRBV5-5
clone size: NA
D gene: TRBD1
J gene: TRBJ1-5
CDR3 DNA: TGTGCCAGCAGCCAACTCTCGGGACAGGGTAGTCAGCCCCAGCATTTT
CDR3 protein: CASSQLSGQGSQPQHF

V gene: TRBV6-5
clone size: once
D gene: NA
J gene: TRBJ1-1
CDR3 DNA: TGTGCCACCGCCCGGGAAGGGCATTCGAACACTGAAGCTTTCTTT
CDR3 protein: CATAREGHSNTEAFF

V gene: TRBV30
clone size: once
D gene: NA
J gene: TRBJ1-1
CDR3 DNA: TGTGCCTGGACCCCAAATCTACTAACGTGGACTGAAGCTTTCTTT
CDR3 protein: CAWTPNLLTWTEAFF

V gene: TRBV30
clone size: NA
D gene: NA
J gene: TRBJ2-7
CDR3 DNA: TGTGCCGGAGCGGAGACCTACGAGCAGTACTTC
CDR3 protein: CAGAETYEQYF

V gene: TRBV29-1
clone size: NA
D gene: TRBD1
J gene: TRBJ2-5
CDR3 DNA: TGCAGCGTTGGACGGGACAGGGGAGGAGAGACCCAGTACTTC
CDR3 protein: CSVGRDRGGETQYF

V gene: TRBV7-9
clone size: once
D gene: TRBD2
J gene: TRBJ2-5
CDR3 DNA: TGTGCCAGCAGCTTAGTTAGGGAGGGCAGAGAGACCCAGTACTTC
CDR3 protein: CASSLVREGRETQYF

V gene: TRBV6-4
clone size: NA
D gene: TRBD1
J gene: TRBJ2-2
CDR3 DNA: TGTGCCAACAGCGGTCGGACAGGGCGCGGGGAGCTGTTTTTT
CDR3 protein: CANSGRTGRGELFF

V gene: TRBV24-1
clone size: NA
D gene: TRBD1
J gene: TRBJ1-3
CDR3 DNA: TGTGCCACCAGTGATCAGCCCGGACAGGTGGAGATGGACTCTGGAAACACCATATATTTT
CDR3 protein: CATSDQPGQVEMDSGNTIYF

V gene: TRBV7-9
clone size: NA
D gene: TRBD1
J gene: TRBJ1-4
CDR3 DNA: TGTGCCAGCAGCATGACAGGGCCAACTAATGAAAAACTGTTTTTT
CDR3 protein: CASSMTGPTNEKLFF

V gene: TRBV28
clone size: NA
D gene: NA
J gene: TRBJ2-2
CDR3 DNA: TGTGCCAGCAGTTTAGTTTTGGGACATTCGAACACCGGGGAGCTGTTTTTT
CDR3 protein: CASSLVLGHSNTGELFF

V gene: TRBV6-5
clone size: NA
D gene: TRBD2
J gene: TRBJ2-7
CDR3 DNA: TGTGCCAGCACCGAAGTGACGGGGGGCGAGCAGTACTTC
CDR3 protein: CASTEVTGGEQYF

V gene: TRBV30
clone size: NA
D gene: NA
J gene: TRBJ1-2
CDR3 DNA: TGTGCCTGGAGTCGATCGGGGATAGCTAACTATGGCTACACCTTC
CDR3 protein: CAWSRSGIANYGYTF

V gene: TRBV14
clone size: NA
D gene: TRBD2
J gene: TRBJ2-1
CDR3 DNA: TGTGCCAGCAGCCAAGAAGATCTAGCGGGTTTACGGTTCTTC
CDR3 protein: CASSQEDLAGLRFF

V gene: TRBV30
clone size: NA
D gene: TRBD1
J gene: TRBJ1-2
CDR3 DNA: TGTGCCTTTTGGACAGGCGGCGGCTACACCTTC
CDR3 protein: CAFWTGGGYTF

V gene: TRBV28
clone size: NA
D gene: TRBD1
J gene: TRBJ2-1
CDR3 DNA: TGTGCCAGCAGTTTATGGACAGGGGGACACAATGAGCAGTTCTTC
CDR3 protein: CASSLWTGGHNEQFF

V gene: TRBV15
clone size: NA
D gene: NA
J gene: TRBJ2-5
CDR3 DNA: TGTGCCACCAGCAGAGATGCTACTAGTGTAGAGACCCAGTACTTC
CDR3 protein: CATSRDATSVETQYF

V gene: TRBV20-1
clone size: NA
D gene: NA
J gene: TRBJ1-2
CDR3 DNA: TGCAGTGCTAGTGAGGCAGGGCTCGGCTACACCTTC
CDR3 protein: CSASEAGLGYTF

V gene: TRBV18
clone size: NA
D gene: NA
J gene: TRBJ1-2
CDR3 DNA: TGTGCCAGCTCACCGGGCCCTAAGTCCTATGGCTACACCTTC
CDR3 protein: CASSPGPKSYGYTF

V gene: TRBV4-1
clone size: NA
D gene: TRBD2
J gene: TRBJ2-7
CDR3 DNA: TGCGCCGGTACGAACAGGGGGATGGGACTAGCGAGAGCCTCCTACGAGCAGTACTTC
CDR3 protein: CAGTNRGMGLARASYEQYF

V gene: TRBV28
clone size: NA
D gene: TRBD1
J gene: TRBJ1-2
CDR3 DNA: TGTGCCAGCAGTCCCTACAGGGGGGCGGTCGGTGGCTACACCTTC
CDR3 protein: CASSPYRGAVGGYTF

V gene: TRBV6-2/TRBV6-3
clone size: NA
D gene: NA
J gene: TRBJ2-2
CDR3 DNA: TGTGCCAGCAGCTCTTCCGGCAGGTACACCGGGGAGCTGTTTTTT
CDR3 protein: CASSSSGRYTGELFF

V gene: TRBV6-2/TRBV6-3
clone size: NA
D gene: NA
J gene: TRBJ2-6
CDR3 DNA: TGTGCCAGCAGCCCGCAGGGTACTGGGGCCAACGTCCTGACTTTC
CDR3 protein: CASSPQGTGANVLTF

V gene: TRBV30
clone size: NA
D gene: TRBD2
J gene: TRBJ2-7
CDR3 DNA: TGTGCCTGGAGTGTCACTAGCGGTTATAACGAGCAGTACTTC
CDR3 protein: CAWSVTSGYNEQYF

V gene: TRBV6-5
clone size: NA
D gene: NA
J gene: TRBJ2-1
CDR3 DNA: TGTGCCAGCAGCTTCCTTTCTCACAATGAGCAGTTCTTC
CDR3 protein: CASSFLSHNEQFF

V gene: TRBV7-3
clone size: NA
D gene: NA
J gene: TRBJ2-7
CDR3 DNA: TGTGCCAGCAGCTTAATCGGCAGGATGTACGAGCAGTACTTC
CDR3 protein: CASSLIGRMYEQYF

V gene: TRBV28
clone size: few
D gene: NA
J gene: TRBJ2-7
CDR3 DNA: TGTGCCAGCAGTCCCGGATACAGGGAGCAGTACTTC
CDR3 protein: CASSPGYREQYF

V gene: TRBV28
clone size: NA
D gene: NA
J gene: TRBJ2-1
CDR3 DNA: TGTGCCAGCAGTTTAGGCGGGGCAATGTACAATGAGCAGTTCTTC
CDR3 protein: CASSLGGAMYNEQFF

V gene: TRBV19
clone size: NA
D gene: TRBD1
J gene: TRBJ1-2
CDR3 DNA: TGTGCCAGTAGTGTACAGGGGGCGTATGGCTACACCTTC
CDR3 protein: CASSVQGAYGYTF

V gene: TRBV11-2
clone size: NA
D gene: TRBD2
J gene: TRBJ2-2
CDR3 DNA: TGTGCCAGCAGCTCAAGACTAGCGCAGAACACCGGGGAGCTGTTTTTT
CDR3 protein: CASSSRLAQNTGELFF

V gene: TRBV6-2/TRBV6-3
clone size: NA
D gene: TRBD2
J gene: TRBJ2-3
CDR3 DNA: TGTGCCAGCAGCGTCCCTCTAGCGGGGAGCACAGATACGCAGTATTTT
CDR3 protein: CASSVPLAGSTDTQYF

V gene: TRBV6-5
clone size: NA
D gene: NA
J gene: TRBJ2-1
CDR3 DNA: TGTGCCAGCAGTAAGACCCGGGAGGAGCAGTTCTTC
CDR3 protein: CASSKTREEQFF

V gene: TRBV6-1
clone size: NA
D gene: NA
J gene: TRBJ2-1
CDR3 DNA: TGTGCCAGCAGTGGAGAGCGGCTCGGTTCCTACAATGAGCAGTTCTTC
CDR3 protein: CASSGERLGSYNEQFF

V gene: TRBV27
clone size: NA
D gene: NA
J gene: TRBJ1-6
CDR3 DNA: TGTGCCAGCAGTTTTAAAGGGGAACCCTATAATTCACCCCTCCACTTT
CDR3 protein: CASSFKGEPYNSPLHF

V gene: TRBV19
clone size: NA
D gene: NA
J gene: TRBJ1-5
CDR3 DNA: TGTGCCAGTAGTAGGGTGGGCCCGGCCAATCAGCCCCAGCATTTT
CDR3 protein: CASSRVGPANQPQHF

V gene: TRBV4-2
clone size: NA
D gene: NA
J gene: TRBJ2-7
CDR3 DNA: TGTGCCAGCAGCCAAGACAGGAATTCCTACGAGCAGTACTTC
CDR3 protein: CASSQDRNSYEQYF

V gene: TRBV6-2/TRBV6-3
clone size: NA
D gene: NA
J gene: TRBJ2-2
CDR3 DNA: TGTGCCAGCAGTTCCTCTATGAACACCGGGGAGCTGTTTTTT
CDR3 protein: CASSSSMNTGELFF

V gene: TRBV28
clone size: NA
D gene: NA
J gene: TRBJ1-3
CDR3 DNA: TGTGCCAGCAGCCCTCGGGGAAACACCATATATTTT
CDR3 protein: CASSPRGNTIYF

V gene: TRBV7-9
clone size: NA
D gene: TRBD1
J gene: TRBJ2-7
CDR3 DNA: TGTGCCAGCAGCTCGGACAGGGGGCCGGGCTACGAGCAGTACTTC
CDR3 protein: CASSSDRGPGYEQYF